This T cell receptor (beta chain) was captured in a study of blood T cell repertoires in COVID-19. About the study: COVID-19 samples collected from the United States, Italy and Spain covered acute and convalescent phases.

CDR3 length equals 14 residues. V lost 3 bases to trimming and J lost 2 bases, with 11 bases between them. The V gene's germline CDR1 is SGHTA and CDR2 FQGNSA. Per the original methods: Estimation of nucleated cell counts was performed using reference gene primer amplification. Clones were read by immunoSEQ multiplex PCR, and TCRdb kept only the in-frame ones, dropping some. V, J and clone size reflect that table, while D and trimming were determined from the DNA. In the table there are approximately 210,000 clones, 82% of which are singletons. Cohort 3 donors were reported recovered after two negative PCRs, clearance, or symptom resolution.

The clonotype comes from a woman aged 55-69 years who had recovered from COVID-19. The gene calls are TRBV7-2 and TRBJ2-7; D perhaps matches TRBD1 (6 bases). Sequenced sample: PBMCs or T cells enriched from blood (not recorded which). The CDR3 region is CASSFTTGTYEQYF. CDR3 DNA: TGTGCCAGCAGCTTTACGACAGGAACCTACGAGCAGTACTTC.